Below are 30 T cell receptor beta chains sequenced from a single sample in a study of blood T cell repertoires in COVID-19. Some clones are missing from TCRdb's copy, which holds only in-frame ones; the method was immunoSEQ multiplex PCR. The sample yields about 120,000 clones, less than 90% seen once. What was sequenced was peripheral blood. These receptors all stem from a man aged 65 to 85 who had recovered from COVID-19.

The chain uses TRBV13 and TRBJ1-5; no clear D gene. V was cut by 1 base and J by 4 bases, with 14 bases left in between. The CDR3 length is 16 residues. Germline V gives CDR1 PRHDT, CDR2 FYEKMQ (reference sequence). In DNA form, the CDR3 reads TGTGCCAGCAGCTTAGAAGGCAGGTCGCCTAATCAGCCCCAGCATTTT. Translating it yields CASSLEGRSPNQPQHF. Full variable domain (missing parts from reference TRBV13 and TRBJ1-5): AAGVIQSPRHLIKEKRETATLKCYPIPRHDTVYWYQQGPGQDPQFLISFYEKMQSDKGSIPDRFSAQQFSDYHSELNMSSLELGDSALYFCASSLEGRSPNQPQHFGDGTRLSIL.

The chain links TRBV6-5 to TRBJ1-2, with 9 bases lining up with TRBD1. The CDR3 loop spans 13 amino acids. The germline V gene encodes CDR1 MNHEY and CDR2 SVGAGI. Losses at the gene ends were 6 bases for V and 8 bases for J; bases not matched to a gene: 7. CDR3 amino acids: CASRPTGGQGYTF. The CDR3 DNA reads TGTGCCAGCAGACCTACAGGGGGCCAAGGCTACACCTTC.

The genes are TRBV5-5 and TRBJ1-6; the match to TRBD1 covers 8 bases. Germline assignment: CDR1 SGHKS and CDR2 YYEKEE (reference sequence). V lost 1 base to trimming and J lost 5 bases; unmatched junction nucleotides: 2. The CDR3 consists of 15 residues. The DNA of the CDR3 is TGTGCCAGCAGCTTGTCGACAGGGGATAATTCACCCCTCCACTTT. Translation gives CASSLSTGDNSPLHF.

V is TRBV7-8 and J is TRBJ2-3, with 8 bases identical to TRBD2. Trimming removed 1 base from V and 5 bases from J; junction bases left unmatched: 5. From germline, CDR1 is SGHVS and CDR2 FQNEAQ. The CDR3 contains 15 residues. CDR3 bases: TGTGCCAGCAGCTTAGACGGGGGGGCCTTAGATACGCAGTATTTT. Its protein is CASSLDGGALDTQYF.

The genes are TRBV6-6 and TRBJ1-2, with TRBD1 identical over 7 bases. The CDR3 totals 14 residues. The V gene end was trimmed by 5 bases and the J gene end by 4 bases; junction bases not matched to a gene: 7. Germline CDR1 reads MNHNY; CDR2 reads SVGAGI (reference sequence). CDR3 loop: CASSNDRASYGYTF. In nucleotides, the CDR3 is TGTGCCAGCAGTAACGACAGGGCCTCCTATGGCTACACCTTC.

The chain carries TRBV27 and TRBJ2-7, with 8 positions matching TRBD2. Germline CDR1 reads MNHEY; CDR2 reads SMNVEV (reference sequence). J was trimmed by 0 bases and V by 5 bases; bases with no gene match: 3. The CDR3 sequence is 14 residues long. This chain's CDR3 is CASSLSGDSYEQYF. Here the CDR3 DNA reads TGTGCCAGCAGTCTTAGCGGGGACTCCTACGAGCAGTACTTC.

In DNA form, the CDR3 reads TGTGCCAGCAGTGACAGGGGCCCCTCCTCCTCCTACGAGCAGTACTTC. It codes for CASSDRGPSSSYEQYF. The chain is built from TRBV28 and TRBJ2-7; 8 nucleotides align to TRBD1. Germline V gene data show CDR1 as MDHEN and CDR2 as SYDVKM. V shed 5 bases, J shed 0 bases, and the junction held 9 bases outside the gene matches. The CDR3 sequence is 16 residues long. Based on the CDR3 plus reference TRBV28 and TRBJ2-7, the full variable domain is DVKVTQSSRYLVKRTGEKVFLECVQDMDHENMFWYRQDPGLGLRLIYFSYDVKMKEKGDIPEGYSVSREKKERFSLILESASTNQTSMYLCASSDRGPSSSYEQYFGPGTRLTVT.

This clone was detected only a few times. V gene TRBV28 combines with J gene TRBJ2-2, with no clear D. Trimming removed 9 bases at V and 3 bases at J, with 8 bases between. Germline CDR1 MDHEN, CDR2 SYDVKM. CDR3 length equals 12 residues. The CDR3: CASQHHTGELFF. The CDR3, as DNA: TGTGCCAGTCAACACCACACCGGGGAGCTGTTTTTT.

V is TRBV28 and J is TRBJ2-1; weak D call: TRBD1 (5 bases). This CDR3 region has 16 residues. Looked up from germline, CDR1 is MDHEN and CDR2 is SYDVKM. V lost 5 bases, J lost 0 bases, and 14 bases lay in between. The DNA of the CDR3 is TGTGCCAGCAGTCCCCAGGGATCGAGCTCCTACAATGAGCAGTTCTTC. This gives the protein CASSPQGSSSYNEQFF. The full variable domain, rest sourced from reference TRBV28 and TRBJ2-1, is DVKVTQSSRYLVKRTGEKVFLECVQDMDHENMFWYRQDPGLGLRLIYFSYDVKMKEKGDIPEGYSVSREKKERFSLILESASTNQTSMYLCASSPQGSSSYNEQFFGPGTRLTVL.

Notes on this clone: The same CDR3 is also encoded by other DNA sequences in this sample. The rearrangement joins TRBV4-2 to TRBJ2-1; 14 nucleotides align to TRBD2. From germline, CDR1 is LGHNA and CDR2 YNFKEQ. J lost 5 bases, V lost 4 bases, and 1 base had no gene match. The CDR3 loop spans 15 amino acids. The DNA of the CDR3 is TGTGCCAGCAGCCCGGGACTAGCGGGAGACAATGAGCAGTTCTTC. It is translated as CASSPGLAGDNEQFF.

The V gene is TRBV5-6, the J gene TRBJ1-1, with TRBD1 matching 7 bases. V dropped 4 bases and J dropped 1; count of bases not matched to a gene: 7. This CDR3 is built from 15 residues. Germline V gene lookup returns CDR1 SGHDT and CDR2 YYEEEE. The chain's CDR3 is CASSLTGVGNTEAFF. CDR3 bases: TGTGCCAGCAGCCTAACAGGGGTCGGGAACACTGAAGCTTTCTTT.

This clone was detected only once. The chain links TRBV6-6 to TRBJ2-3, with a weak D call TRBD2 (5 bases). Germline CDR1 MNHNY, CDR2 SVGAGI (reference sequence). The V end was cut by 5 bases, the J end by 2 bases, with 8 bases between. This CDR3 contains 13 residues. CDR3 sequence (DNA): TGTGCCAGCAGTGGGGAGAACACAGATACGCAGTATTTT. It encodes CASSGENTDTQYF.

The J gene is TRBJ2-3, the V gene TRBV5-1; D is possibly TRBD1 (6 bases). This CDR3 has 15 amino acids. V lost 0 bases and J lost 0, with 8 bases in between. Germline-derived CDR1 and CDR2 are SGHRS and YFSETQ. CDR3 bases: TGCGCCAGCAGCTTGGGGGGACACAGCACAGATACGCAGTATTTT. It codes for CASSLGGHSTDTQYF.

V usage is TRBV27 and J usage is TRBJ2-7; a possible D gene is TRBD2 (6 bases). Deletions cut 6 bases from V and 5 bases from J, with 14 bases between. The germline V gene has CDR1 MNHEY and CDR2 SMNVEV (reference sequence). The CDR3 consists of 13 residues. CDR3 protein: CASSLGLSDEQYF. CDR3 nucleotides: TGTGCCAGCAGCCTGGGACTGTCTGACGAGCAGTACTTC.

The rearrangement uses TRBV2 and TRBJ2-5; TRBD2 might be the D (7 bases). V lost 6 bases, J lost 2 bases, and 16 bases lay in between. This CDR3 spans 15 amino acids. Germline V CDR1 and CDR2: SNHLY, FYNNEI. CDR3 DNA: TGTGCCAGCAGGAACAGGGAGGGCCTTCAAGAGACCCAGTACTTC. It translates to CASRNREGLQETQYF.

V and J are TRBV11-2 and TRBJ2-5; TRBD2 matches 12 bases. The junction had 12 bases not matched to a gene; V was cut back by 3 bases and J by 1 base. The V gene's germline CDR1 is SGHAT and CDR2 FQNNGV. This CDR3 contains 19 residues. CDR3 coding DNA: TGTGCCAGCAGCTTCCAGCCTAGACTAGCGGGGGAGCGCCAAGAGACCCAGTACTTC. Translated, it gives CASSFQPRLAGERQETQYF.

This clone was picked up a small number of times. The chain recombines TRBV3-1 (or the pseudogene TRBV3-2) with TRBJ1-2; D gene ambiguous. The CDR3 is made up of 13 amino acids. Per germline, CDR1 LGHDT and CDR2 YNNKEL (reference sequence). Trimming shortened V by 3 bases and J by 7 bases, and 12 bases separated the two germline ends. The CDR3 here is CASSHEGMAGYTF. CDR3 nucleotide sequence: TGTGCCAGCAGCCATGAGGGAATGGCTGGCTACACCTTC.

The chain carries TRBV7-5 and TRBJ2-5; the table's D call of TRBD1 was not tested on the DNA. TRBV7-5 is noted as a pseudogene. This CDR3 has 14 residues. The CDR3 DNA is TGTGTCAGAAGCTTAAACAGGGGTAAAGAGACCCAGTACTTC. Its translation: CVRSLNRGKETQYF.

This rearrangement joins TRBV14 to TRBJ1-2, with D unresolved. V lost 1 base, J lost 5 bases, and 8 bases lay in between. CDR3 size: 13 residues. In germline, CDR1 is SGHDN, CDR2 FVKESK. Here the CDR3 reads CASSQGSGYGYTF. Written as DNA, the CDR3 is TGTGCCAGCAGCCAAGGGTCCGGGTATGGCTACACCTTC.

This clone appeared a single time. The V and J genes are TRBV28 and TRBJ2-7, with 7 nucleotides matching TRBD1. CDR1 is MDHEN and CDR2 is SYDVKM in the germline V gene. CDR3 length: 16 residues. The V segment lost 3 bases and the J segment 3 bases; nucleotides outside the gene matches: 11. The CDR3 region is CASSFRGTAGGYEQYF. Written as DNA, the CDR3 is TGTGCCAGCAGTTTTCGGGGAACGGCAGGGGGCTACGAGCAGTACTTC.

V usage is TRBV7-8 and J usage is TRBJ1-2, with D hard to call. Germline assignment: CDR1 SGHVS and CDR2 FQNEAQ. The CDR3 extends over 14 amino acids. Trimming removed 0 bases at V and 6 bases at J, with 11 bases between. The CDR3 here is CASSLAGYSHGYTF. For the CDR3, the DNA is TGTGCCAGCAGCTTAGCTGGGTACAGCCATGGCTACACCTTC.

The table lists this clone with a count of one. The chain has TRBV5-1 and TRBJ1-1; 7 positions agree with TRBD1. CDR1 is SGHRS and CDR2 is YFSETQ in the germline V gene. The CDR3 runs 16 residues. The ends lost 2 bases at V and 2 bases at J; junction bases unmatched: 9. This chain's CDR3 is CASSFSWGTANTEAFF. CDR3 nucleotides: TGCGCCAGCAGCTTCTCCTGGGGGACAGCTAACACTGAAGCTTTCTTT.

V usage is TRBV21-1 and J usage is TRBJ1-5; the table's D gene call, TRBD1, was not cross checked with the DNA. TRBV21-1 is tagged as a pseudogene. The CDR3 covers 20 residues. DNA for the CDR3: TGTGCCAGCCGCTCAGGGGGTCCGGGACAGGGGGCTCCCGACAATCAGCCCCAGCATTTT. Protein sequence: CASRSGGPGQGAPDNQPQHF.

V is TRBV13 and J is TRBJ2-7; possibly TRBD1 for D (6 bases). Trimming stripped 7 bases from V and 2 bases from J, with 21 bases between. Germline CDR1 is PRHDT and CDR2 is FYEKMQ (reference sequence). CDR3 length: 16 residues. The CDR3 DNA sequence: TGTGCCAGCACCAGAGAGGGGGAGATTACCACCTACGAGCAGTACTTC. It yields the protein CASTREGEITTYEQYF. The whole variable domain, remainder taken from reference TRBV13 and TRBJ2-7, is AAGVIQSPRHLIKEKRETATLKCYPIPRHDTVYWYQQGPGQDPQFLISFYEKMQSDKGSIPDRFSAQQFSDYHSELNMSSLELGDSALYFCASTREGEITTYEQYFGPGTRLTVT.

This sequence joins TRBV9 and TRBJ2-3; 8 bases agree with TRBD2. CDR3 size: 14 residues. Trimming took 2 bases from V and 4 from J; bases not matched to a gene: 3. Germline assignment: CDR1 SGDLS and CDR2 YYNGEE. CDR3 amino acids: CASSVVGRADTQYF. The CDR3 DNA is TGTGCCAGCAGCGTTGTCGGGAGGGCAGATACGCAGTATTTT.

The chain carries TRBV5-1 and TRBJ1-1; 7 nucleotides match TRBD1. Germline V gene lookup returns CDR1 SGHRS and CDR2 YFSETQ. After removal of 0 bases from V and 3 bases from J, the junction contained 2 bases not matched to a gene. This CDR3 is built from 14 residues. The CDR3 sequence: CASSLGTGDTEAFF. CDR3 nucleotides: TGCGCCAGCAGCTTGGGTACAGGGGACACTGAAGCTTTCTTT.

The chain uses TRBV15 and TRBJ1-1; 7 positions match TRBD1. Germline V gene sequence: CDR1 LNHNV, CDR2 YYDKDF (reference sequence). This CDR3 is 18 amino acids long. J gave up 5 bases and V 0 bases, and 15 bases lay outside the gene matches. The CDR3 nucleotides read TGTGCCACCAGCAGAGATAGGGGGATTACAGGGGAGAGGACTGAAGCTTTCTTT. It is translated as CATSRDRGITGERTEAFF.

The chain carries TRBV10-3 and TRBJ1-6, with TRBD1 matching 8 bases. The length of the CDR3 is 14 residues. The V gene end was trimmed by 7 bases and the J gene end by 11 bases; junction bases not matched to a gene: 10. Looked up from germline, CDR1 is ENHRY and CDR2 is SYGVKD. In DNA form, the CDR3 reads TGTGCCATCACCGAGGACAGGGTGCAGGCACCCCTCCACTTT. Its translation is CAITEDRVQAPLHF.

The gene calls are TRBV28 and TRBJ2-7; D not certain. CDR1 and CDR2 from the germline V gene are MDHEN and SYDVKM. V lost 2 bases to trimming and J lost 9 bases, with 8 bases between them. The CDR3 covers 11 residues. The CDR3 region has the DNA TGTGCCAGCAGTTTAAAATTCTGGCAGTACTTC. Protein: CASSLKFWQYF.

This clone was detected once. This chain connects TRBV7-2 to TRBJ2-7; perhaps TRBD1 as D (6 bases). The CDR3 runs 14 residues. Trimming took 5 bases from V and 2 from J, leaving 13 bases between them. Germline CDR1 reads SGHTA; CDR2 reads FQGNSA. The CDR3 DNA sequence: TGTGCCAGCAGCCCAGGGGCTAATGCCTACGAGCAGTACTTC. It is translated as CASSPGANAYEQYF.